A single sample is the source of the 6 T cell receptor beta chains below, sequenced in a study of cytomegalovirus exposure and HLA in healthy donors listed by TCRdb under 2017. Libraries came from the immunoSEQ multiplex PCR assay. TCRdb obtained this table from immuneACCESS and retained in-frame rearrangements with V and J assigned. These tables miss some clones; where compared with another copy, unresolved V genes account for less than half of the shortfall, and the remainder is unexplained. The sample data list approximately 150,000 clones, and just over 90% of these were observed just once. 0.6% to 0.8% of the sample goes to the ten largest clones. Specimen: PBMCs. The source is a man aged 18-30 years in good health and CMV-seronegative.

J is TRBJ1-1 and V is TRBV11-2; the D is unclear. Germline V lookup: CDR1 SGHAT, CDR2 FQNNGV. The CDR3 runs to 11 residues. Trimming removed 6 bases at V and 6 bases at J, with 8 bases between. CDR3 sequence reads: CASRAWPEAFF. The DNA for the CDR3 is TGTGCCAGCAGGGCATGGCCTGAAGCTTTCTTT.

CDR3 bases: TGTGCCAGCAGTTTATCCCCTAGACAGTATGGCTACACCTTC. It codes for CASSLSPRQYGYTF. The chain joins TRBV27 to TRBJ1-2; D perhaps matches TRBD1 (5 bases). Germline V CDR1 and CDR2: MNHEY, SMNVEV (reference sequence). V was pared by 0 bases and J by 5 bases, with 10 bases between. The CDR3 length is 14 residues.

The chain carries TRBV7-2 and TRBJ2-1; no firm D call. Germline V gives CDR1 SGHTA, CDR2 FQGNSA. V was trimmed by 7 bases and J by 2 bases, leaving 9 bases between them. This CDR3 contains 13 residues. The CDR3 DNA is TGTGCCAGCACCCCATGGCCCTACAATGAGCAGTTCTTC. It specifies CASTPWPYNEQFF.

This sequence joins TRBV5-1 and TRBJ1-2; 7 bases line up with TRBD1. This CDR3 is built from 12 residues. Trimming at V came to 4 bases and at J to 8 bases, leaving 5 bases not matched to a gene. The germline V gene encodes CDR1 SGHRS and CDR2 YFSETQ. This CDR3 reads CASSTDRDGYTF. The CDR3 nucleotides are TGCGCCAGCAGCACCGACAGGGACGGCTACACCTTC.

On this clone: This sample includes further DNA sequences coding for the same CDR3. The J gene is TRBJ2-3, the V gene TRBV5-1, with unresolved D. V gave up 4 bases and J gave up 1 base, with 10 bases separating them. The CDR3 spans 14 residues. Germline CDR1 SGHRS, CDR2 YFSETQ. The CDR3 spells CASSPVEGTDTQYF. The CDR3 DNA follows: TGCGCCAGCAGCCCGGTCGAAGGCACAGATACGCAGTATTTT.

This clone has a single count. This rearrangement joins TRBV4-1 to TRBJ2-7; D possibly corresponds to TRBD1 (6 bases). CDR1 is MGHRA and CDR2 is YSYEKL in the germline V gene. The length of the CDR3 is 14 residues. The V and J ends lost 4 bases and 1 base respectively, with 11 bases between them. CDR3 in amino acids: CASSRQVLSYEQYF. The CDR3 DNA reads as TGCGCCAGCAGCCGACAGGTCCTATCCTACGAGCAGTACTTC.